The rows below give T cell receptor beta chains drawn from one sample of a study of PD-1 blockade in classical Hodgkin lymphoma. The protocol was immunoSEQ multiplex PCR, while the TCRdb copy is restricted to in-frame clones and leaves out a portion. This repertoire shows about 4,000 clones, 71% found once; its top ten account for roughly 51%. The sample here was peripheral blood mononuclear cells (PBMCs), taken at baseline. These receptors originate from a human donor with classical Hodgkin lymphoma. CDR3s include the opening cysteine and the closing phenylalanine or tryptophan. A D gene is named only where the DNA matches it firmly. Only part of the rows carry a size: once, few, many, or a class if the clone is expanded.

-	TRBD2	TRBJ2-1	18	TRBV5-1	TGCGCCAGCAGAGCCCGGGGACTAGCGGGAGGCGCCTACAATGAGCAGTTCTTC	CASRARGLAGGAYNEQFF
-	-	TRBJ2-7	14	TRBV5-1	TGCGCCAGCAGCACCGGACAGAGCTCCTACGAGCAGTACTTC	CASSTGQSSYEQYF
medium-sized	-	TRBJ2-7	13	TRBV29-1	TGCAGCGTTGTCTTGGGGGCCGAGGGCGAGCAGTACTTC	CSVVLGAEGEQYF
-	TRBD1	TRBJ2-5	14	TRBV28	TGTGCCAGCAGTGACAGGGGTGGTAGAGAGACCCAGTACTTC	CASSDRGGRETQYF
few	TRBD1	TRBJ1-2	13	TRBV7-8	TGTGCCAGCAGCCTGGACAGGGGAGCTGGCTACACCTTC	CASSLDRGAGYTF
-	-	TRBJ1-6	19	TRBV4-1	TGCGCCAGCAGCCAAGATGTGGGATACATGAGCTCCTATAATTCACCCCTCCACTTT	CASSQDVGYMSSYNSPLHF
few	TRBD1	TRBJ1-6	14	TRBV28	TGTGCCAGCTGGGAGGGGGCTCCTAATTCACCCCTCCACTTT	CASWEGAPNSPLHF
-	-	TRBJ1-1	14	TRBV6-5	TGTGCCAGCAGCCACCCCGAAGGGGGCACTGAAGCTTTCTTT	CASSHPEGGTEAFF
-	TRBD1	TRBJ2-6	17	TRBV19	TGTGCCAGTAGGCCCAGGACAGGGGGTTCTGGGGCCAACGTCCTGACTTTC	CASRPRTGGSGANVLTF
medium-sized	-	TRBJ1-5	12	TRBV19	TGTGCCAGTACCTCCTCGGGTCAGCCCCAGCATTTT	CASTSSGQPQHF
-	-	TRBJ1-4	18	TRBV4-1	TGCGCCAGCAGCCCCTTATTGGCCGAGGAGAGGGGTAATGAAAAACTGTTTTTT	CASSPLLAEERGNEKLFF
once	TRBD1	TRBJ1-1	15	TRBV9	TGTGCCAGCAGCCTCACTGGGACAGGGAGGACTGAAGCTTTCTTT	CASSLTGTGRTEAFF
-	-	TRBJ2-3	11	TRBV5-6	TGTGCCAGCAGCTTGTCAGATACGCAGTATTTT	CASSLSDTQYF
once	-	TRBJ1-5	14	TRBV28	TGTGCCAGCACTCCAACAGGGTTGGGTCAGCCCCAGCATTTT	CASTPTGLGQPQHF
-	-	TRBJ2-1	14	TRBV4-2	TGTGCCAGCAGCCTTCGGGGTCTAGCGAATGAGCAGTTCTTC	CASSLRGLANEQFF
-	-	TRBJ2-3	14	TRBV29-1	TGCAGCGTTGTTTGGGTCGGAAGCACAGATACGCAGTATTTT	CSVVWVGSTDTQYF
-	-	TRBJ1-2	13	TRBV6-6	TGTGCCAGCACGAGACAGTTTAACTATGGCTACACCTTC	CASTRQFNYGYTF
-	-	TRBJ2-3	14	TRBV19	TGTGCCAGTAGGGGAGGGGGGTCCCCAGATACGCAGTATTTT	CASRGGGSPDTQYF
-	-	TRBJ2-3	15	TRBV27	TGTGCCAGCAGTTTAATCGGCGGGACTCCAGATACGCAGTATTTT	CASSLIGGTPDTQYF
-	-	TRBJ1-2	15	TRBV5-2	TGTGCCAGCAGCTTGGGGGAAGGGGGCGCCTATGGCTACACCTTC	CASSLGEGGAYGYTF
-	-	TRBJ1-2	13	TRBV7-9	TGTGCCAGCAGCTTCGGGGATAACTATGGCTACACCTTC	CASSFGDNYGYTF
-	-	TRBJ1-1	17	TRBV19	TGTGCCAGTAGTATGGATCGTTCCATGGAGCTAAACACTGAAGCTTTCTTT	CASSMDRSMELNTEAFF
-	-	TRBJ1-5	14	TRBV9	TGTGCCAGCAGCCCCGGGGGGAGCAATCAGCCCCAGCATTTT	CASSPGGSNQPQHF
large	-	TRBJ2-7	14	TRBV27	TGTGCCAGCAAATTGGACGGGGCTTTCTACGAGCAGTACTTC	CASKLDGAFYEQYF
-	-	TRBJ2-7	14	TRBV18	TGTGCCAGCTCACCACCGGCCGAATCCTACGAGCAGTACTTC	CASSPPAESYEQYF
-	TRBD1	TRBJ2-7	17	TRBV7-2	TGTGCCAGCAGCTTCTCGACAGGGCCTGACCCAACCTACGAGCAGTACTTC	CASSFSTGPDPTYEQYF
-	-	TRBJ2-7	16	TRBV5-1	TGCGCCAGCAGCTTGGGGGGACATAGGTCGCTATACGAGCAGTACTTC	CASSLGGHRSLYEQYF
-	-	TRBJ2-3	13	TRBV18	TGTGCCAGCTCACGCCCCAGCACAGATACGCAGTATTTT	CASSRPSTDTQYF
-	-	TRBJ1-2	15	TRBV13	TGTGCCAGCAGCTGGTTGGGGGCCTTATCCTATGGCTACACCTTC	CASSWLGALSYGYTF
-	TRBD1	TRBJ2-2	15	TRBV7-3	TGTGCCAGCAGTCCACAGGGGGCAGGTACCGGGGAGCTGTTTTTT	CASSPQGAGTGELFF
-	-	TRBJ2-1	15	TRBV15	TGTGCCACCAGCAGAGATGGGAAGTCCTACAATGAGCAGTTCTTC	CATSRDGKSYNEQFF
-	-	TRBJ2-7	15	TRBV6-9	TGTGCCAGCAGTTACTCGACGACAGCCGGTTACGAGCAGTACTTC	CASSYSTTAGYEQYF
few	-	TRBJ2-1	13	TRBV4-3	TGCGCCAGCAGCCAAGGTGGAACGAATGAGCAGTTCTTC	CASSQGGTNEQFF
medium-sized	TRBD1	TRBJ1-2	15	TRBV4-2	TGTGCCAGCAGCTTGGGGGAAGGGGGCGCCTATGGCTACACCTTC	CASSLGEGGAYGYTF
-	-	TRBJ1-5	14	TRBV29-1	TGCAGCGACACACACAGCGCTATTCGTCAGCCCCAGCATTTT	CSDTHSAIRQPQHF
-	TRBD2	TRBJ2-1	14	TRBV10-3	TGTGCCGCAGGACTAGCGGGAGCAAAGAATGAGCAGTTCTTC	CAAGLAGAKNEQFF
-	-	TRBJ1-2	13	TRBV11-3	TGTGCCAGCAGCTTCATGGGGGACTATGGCTACACCTTC	CASSFMGDYGYTF
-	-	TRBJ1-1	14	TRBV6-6	TGTGCCAGCATCTCCTTTACAGGGAACACTGAAGCTTTCTTT	CASISFTGNTEAFF
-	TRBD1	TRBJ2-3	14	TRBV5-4	TGTGCCAGCAGCTCCGGGACAGGCACAGATACGCAGTATTTT	CASSSGTGTDTQYF
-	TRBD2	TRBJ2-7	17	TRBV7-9	TGTGCCAGCAGCTTAGGGGCTAGCGGGAGAAGCGGGCACGAGCAGTACTTC	CASSLGASGRSGHEQYF